One and the same sample provided the 21 T cell receptor beta chains below, sequenced in a study of blood T cell repertoires in COVID-19. Measured with immunoSEQ multiplex PCR; TCRdb has only the in-frame clones, and not every one. The sample has over 150,000 clones, less than 90% seen once; the top ten hold about 7.1%. Sample: peripheral blood. The receptors come from a woman between 65 and 79 years old with COVID-19, enrolled during active disease.

The rearrangement links TRBV12-3 or TRBV12-4 to TRBJ1-2, with D tentatively TRBD1 (6 bases). Trimming removed 6 bases from V and 8 bases from J, with 16 bases in between. The CDR3 spans 13 residues. The CDR3 DNA sequence: TGTGCCAGCAGCACTCGGGACACCTTAGGCTACACCTTC. Residues: CASSTRDTLGYTF.

V is TRBV11-3 and J is TRBJ1-1; weak D call: TRBD1 (6 bases). Germline lookup yields CDR1 SGHNT and CDR2 YENEEA. CDR3 length: 13 residues. Trimming pared 4 bases from V and 1 base from J, leaving 7 bases between. In DNA form, the CDR3 reads TGTGCCAGCAGCTCGACAGGGAACACTGAAGCTTTCTTT. This sequence encodes CASSSTGNTEAFF.

This chain links TRBV10-3 with TRBJ2-7, with 7 bases lining up with TRBD1. CDR3 length: 16 residues. Losses at the gene ends were 0 bases for V and 2 bases for J; bases not matched to a gene: 7. From germline, CDR1 is ENHRY and CDR2 SYGVKD. CDR3 sequence: CAISESKTGWPYEQYF. The CDR3 DNA reads TGTGCCATCAGTGAGTCAAAGACAGGGTGGCCCTACGAGCAGTACTTC.

This clone showed up just once. This chain connects TRBV30 to TRBJ1-1; 7 bases fit TRBD1. J gave up 3 bases and V 1 base, and 11 bases lay outside the gene matches. Germline V CDR1 and CDR2: GTSNPN, SVGIG (reference sequence). The CDR3 sequence is 16 residues long. CDR3 in amino acids: CAWSEGQRRVDTEAFF. For the CDR3, the DNA is TGTGCCTGGAGTGAGGGACAGCGGAGAGTGGACACTGAAGCTTTCTTT.

The chain uses TRBV28 and TRBJ2-3; tentatively, D is TRBD2 (6 bases). The CDR3 is 15 residues long. Trimming left V 7 bases short and J 0 bases short, with 14 bases between. CDR1 is MDHEN, CDR2 SYDVKM, per germline. The CDR3 is CASTWGGASTDTQYF. The CDR3 region has the DNA TGTGCCAGCACCTGGGGAGGAGCCAGCACAGATACGCAGTATTTT. The full variable domain, its missing parts supplied by reference TRBV28 and TRBJ2-3, is DVKVTQSSRYLVKRTGEKVFLECVQDMDHENMFWYRQDPGLGLRLIYFSYDVKMKEKGDIPEGYSVSREKKERFSLILESASTNQTSMYLCASTWGGASTDTQYFGPGTRLTVL.

The rearrangement joins TRBV14 to TRBJ2-1, with D tentatively TRBD1 (6 bases). CDR3 size: 14 residues. CDR1 and CDR2 from the germline V gene are SGHDN and FVKESK. V lost 2 bases and J 5 bases, leaving 10 bases between the germline ends. The DNA of the CDR3 is TGTGCCAGCAGCCAAACAGACAGGAACAATGAGCAGTTCTTC. Its translation is CASSQTDRNNEQFF.

This rearrangement joins TRBV19 to TRBJ1-5; 7 bases agree with TRBD1. Germline CDR1 is LNHDA and CDR2 is SQIVND (reference sequence). V lost 5 bases and J lost 7; bases outside the gene matches: 8. There are 14 residues in the CDR3. This CDR3 is CASSVRQGRQPQHF. For the CDR3, the DNA is TGTGCCAGTAGTGTAAGACAGGGTCGGCAGCCCCAGCATTTT.

The CDR3 region has the DNA TGTGCCAGCAGTTCCCCCCAGGGTCCCCAAGAGACCCAGTACTTC. It codes for CASSSPQGPQETQYF. The gene calls are TRBV28 and TRBJ2-5; D perhaps matches TRBD1 (5 bases). The length of the CDR3 is 15 residues. Per the germline V gene, CDR1 is MDHEN and CDR2 is SYDVKM. Trimming took 4 bases from V and 1 from J, leaving 13 bases between them.

The table lists this clone with a few counts. The CDR3 DNA sequence: TGTGCCAGCAGTTCATGGGACAGCGAGCAGTTCTTC. Its translation: CASSSWDSEQFF. The V and J genes are TRBV28 and TRBJ2-1, with 7 bases that match TRBD1. After removal of 4 bases from V and 10 bases from J, the junction contained 4 bases not matched to a gene. This CDR3 region has 12 residues. Germline-derived CDR1 and CDR2 are MDHEN and SYDVKM. The whole variable domain, remainder taken from reference TRBV28 and TRBJ2-1, is DVKVTQSSRYLVKRTGEKVFLECVQDMDHENMFWYRQDPGLGLRLIYFSYDVKMKEKGDIPEGYSVSREKKERFSLILESASTNQTSMYLCASSSWDSEQFFGPGTRLTVL.

The table lists this clone with a count of one. V usage is TRBV25-1 and J usage is TRBJ2-3, with a possible D match to TRBD1 (5 bases). Looked up from germline, CDR1 is MGHDK and CDR2 is SYGVNS. V lost 5 bases to trimming and J lost 6 bases, with 12 bases between them. The CDR3 spans 13 residues. The CDR3 DNA reads as TGTGCCAGCAGTTTGGGTTCAGGGGATACGCAGTATTTT. Encoded protein: CASSLGSGDTQYF. The variable domain in full, with the rest retrieved from reference TRBV25-1 and TRBJ2-3, is EADIYQTPRYLVIGTGKKITLECSQTMGHDKMYWYQQDPGMELHLIHYSYGVNSTEKGDLSSESTVSRIRTEHFPLTLESARPSHTSQYLCASSLGSGDTQYFGPGTRLTVL.

Written as DNA, the CDR3 is TGTGCCAGCAGCTTAGTTGGGACAGGACTAGGAGGCTACACCTTC. Its protein product is CASSLVGTGLGGYTF. V usage is TRBV7-8 and J usage is TRBJ1-2; 8 bases fit TRBD1. The CDR3 runs 15 residues. The germline gives CDR1 SGHVS, CDR2 FQNEAQ. The J segment lost 8 bases and the V segment lost 1 base, leaving 9 bases of the junction unmatched.

The chain combines TRBV19 with TRBJ2-3, with a possible D match to TRBD1 (7 bases). Germline lookup yields CDR1 LNHDA and CDR2 SQIVND (reference sequence). Trimming shortened V by 4 bases and J by 4 bases, and 21 bases separated the two germline ends. This CDR3 region has 17 residues. In DNA, the CDR3 is TGTGCCAGTAGTAAAAACCGACAGGGAGGAGGTGCAGATACGCAGTATTTT. Its translation is CASSKNRQGGGADTQYF.

This clone was picked up a small number of times. The V gene is TRBV18, the J gene TRBJ2-7, with 8 bases lining up with TRBD2. The CDR3 runs 14 residues. Germline V CDR1 and CDR2: KGHSH, LQKENI. The V segment lost 6 bases and the J segment 1 base; nucleotides outside the gene matches: 5. The CDR3 spells CASSGTRGSYEQYF. The DNA of the CDR3 is TGTGCCAGCTCTGGGACTAGAGGTTCCTACGAGCAGTACTTC.

The rearrangement uses TRBV27 and TRBJ1-1, with 7 bases aligning to TRBD1. The CDR3 is 15 residues long. V lost 5 bases, J lost 8 bases, and 14 bases stayed unmatched. CDR1 and CDR2 (germline): MNHEY, SMNVEV (reference sequence). The CDR3, as DNA: TGTGCCAGCAGTCATGCCTATCCGACAGGGTTGGAAGCTTTCTTT. Encoded protein: CASSHAYPTGLEAFF.

The CDR3 reads CASSEGWGLLYGYTF. CDR3 sequence (DNA): TGTGCCTCCTCCGAGGGCTGGGGGCTGCTCTATGGCTACACCTTC. V and J are TRBV6-5 and TRBJ1-2, with TRBD1 as a possible D gene (6 bases). Trimming took 11 bases from V and 4 from J, leaving 23 bases between them. The CDR3 is 15 residues long. The germline CDR1 and CDR2 sequences are MNHEY and SVGAGI.

In the case of this clone: Different DNA sequences within this sample yield the same CDR3. The V call is TRBV7-2, the J call TRBJ2-2; no reliable D call. In germline, CDR1 is SGHTA, CDR2 FQGNSA. V shed 0 bases and J shed 5 bases, with 4 bases lying between them. CDR3 length: 13 residues. The CDR3 region is CASSLARTGELFF. In nucleotides, the CDR3 is TGTGCCAGCAGCTTAGCCAGAACCGGGGAGCTGTTTTTT.

The chain uses TRBV11-2 and TRBJ1-1, with no clear D. The CDR3 covers 15 residues. The germline gives CDR1 SGHAT, CDR2 FQNNGV. The ends were cut back, 5 bases at V and 0 bases at J, with 13 bases in the middle. CDR3: CASSPALVMNTEAFF. CDR3 bases: TGTGCCAGCAGCCCTGCTCTAGTCATGAACACTGAAGCTTTCTTT.

J is TRBJ2-3 and V is TRBV4-1; the D gene is possibly TRBD1 (5 bases). V lost 4 bases and J 11 bases, leaving 13 bases between the germline ends. Germline V gene data show CDR1 as MGHRA and CDR2 as YSYEKL. The CDR3 length is 12 residues. CDR3 in DNA: TGCGCCAGCAGCCTGGGGCCCCTAAAGCAGTATTTT. This encodes CASSLGPLKQYF.

V and J are TRBV10-3 and TRBJ1-4; 8 bases align to TRBD1. Germline CDR1 ENHRY, CDR2 SYGVKD. The CDR3 is 13 amino acids. J lost 8 bases, V lost 6 bases, and 5 bases had no gene match. The CDR3 DNA is TGTGCCATCAGCTCACAGGGGGGAGAAAAACTGTTTTTT. Amino acid sequence: CAISSQGGEKLFF.

V is TRBV9 and J is TRBJ2-2, with a possible D match to TRBD1 (5 bases). This CDR3 comprises 15 residues. V was shortened by 3 bases and J by 1 base, with 10 bases between the two germline ends. Germline V lookup: CDR1 SGDLS, CDR2 YYNGEE. This chain's CDR3 is CASSASTGNTGELFF. As DNA, the CDR3 is TGTGCCAGCAGCGCTTCAACAGGGAACACCGGGGAGCTGTTTTTT.

The V gene is TRBV5-8, the J gene TRBJ1-2, with unresolved D. This CDR3 has 12 residues. CDR1 is SGHTS, CDR2 YDEGEE, per germline. Trimming cost V 0 bases and J 5 bases, with 5 bases left between them. The CDR3 protein is CASSLAGYGYTF. The DNA of the CDR3 is TGTGCCAGCAGCTTGGCAGGATATGGCTACACCTTC.